The clone carrying this T cell receptor beta chain was observed a few times. The CDR3 totals 14 residues. Germline CDR1 and CDR2: KGHDR and SFDVKD. V gave up 8 bases and J gave up 8 bases; unmatched junction bases: 10. The sample is drawn from a study of T cells after yellow fever vaccination. MiXCR, applied by TCRdb to the 5' RACE reads, yields one record per CDR3 protein. The profile shows 510,000 or so distinct CDR3 sequences, roughly 21% of them singletons. The V and J genes are TRBV24-1 and TRBJ2-3; 9 nucleotides line up with TRBD2. This TCR derives from a man in his thirties or forties who received the YFV17D yellow fever vaccine. Here the sequenced sample was PBMCs, taken 15 days after the yellow fever booster vaccination. CDR3 sequence reads: CATKASGTSPTQYF. CDR3 nucleotide sequence: TGTGCCACCAAGGCTAGCGGGACGTCACCTACGCAGTATTTT.